This TCR beta chain emerged from a study of post-analysis software for immune sequencing data. Findings and caveats of the study: Patients had higher frequencies than controls of about 5 TRBV segments, including TRBV5-6, TRBV5-1 and TRBV20-1.

TCR beta libraries were prepared from cDNA with unique molecular identifiers. The authors obtained some 500,000 cDNA molecules from about 0.94 to 9.7 million T cells. TCRdb analysed the PCR reads with MiXCR anew, one entry per CDR3 protein. In the table there are around 710,000 distinct CDR3 sequences, 40% to 55% of which are singletons. Regarding this clonotype: No antigen is known for it.

From germline, CDR1 is DFQATT and CDR2 SNEGSKA (reference sequence). Between the trimmed V and J ends, which lost 0 bases and 14 bases, there was a span of 17 bases. The CDR3 spans 13 residues. Material for sequencing was blood. The source is a girl under 18 with multiple sclerosis. The J gene is TRBJ2-4, the V gene TRBV20-1; a possible D gene is TRBD1 (6 bases). The CDR3 sequence: CSARDVGAPREYF. In nucleotides, the CDR3 is TGCAGTGCTAGAGATGTGGGGGCCCCGAGGGAGTACTTC.